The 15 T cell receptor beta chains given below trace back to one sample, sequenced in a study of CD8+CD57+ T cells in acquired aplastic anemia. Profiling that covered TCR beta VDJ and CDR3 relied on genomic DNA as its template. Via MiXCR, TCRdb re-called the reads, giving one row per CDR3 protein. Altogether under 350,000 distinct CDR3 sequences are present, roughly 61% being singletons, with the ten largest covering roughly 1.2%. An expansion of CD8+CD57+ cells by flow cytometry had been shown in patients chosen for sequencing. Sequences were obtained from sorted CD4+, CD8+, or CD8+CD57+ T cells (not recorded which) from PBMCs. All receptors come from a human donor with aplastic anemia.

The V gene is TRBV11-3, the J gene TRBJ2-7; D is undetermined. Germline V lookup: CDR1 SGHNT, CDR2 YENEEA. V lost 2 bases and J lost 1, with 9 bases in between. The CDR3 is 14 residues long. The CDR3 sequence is CASSLFTDSYEQYF. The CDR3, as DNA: TGTGCCAGCAGCTTATTTACTGATTCCTACGAGCAGTACTTC.

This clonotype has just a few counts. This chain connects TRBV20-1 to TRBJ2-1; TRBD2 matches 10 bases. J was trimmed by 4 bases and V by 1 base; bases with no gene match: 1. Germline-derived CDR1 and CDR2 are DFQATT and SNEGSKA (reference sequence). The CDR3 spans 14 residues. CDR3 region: CSARVSGRYNEQFF. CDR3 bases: TGCAGTGCTAGAGTTAGCGGGAGGTACAATGAGCAGTTCTTC.

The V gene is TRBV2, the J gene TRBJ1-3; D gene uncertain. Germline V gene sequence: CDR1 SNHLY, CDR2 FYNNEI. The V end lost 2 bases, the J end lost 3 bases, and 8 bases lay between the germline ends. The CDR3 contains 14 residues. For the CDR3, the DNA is TGTGCCAGCAGTGAACTCCGGGGTGGAAACACCATATATTTT. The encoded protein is CASSELRGGNTIYF.

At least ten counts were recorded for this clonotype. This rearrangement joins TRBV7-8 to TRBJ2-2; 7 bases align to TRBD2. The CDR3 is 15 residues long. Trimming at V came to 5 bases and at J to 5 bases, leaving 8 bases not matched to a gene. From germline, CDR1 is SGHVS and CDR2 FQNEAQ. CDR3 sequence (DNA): TGTGCCAGCAGCGTTCTAGCGGTAGGGACCGGGGAGCTGTTTTTT. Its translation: CASSVLAVGTGELFF. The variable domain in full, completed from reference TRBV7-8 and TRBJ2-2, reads GAGVSQSPRYKVAKRGQDVALRCDPISGHVSLFWYQQALGQGPEFLTYFQNEAQLDKSGLPSDRFFAERPEGSVSTLKIQRTQQEDSAVYLCASSVLAVGTGELFFGEGSRLTVL.

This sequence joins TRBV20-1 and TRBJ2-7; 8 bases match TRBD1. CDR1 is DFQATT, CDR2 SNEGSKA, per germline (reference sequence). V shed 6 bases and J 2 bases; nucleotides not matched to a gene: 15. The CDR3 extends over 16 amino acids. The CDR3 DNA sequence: TGCAGTGCCAGCTCAGCAGGACAGGGTAGCACCTACGAGCAGTACTTC. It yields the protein CSASSAGQGSTYEQYF.

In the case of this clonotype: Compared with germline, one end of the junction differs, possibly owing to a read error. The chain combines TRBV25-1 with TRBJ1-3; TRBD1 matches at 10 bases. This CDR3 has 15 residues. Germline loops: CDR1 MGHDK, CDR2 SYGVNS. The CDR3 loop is CASSLGTGESNTICF. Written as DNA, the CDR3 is TGTGCCAGCAGCCTAGGGACAGGGGAGTCGAACACCATATGTTTT. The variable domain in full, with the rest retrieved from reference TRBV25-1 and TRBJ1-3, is EADIYQTPRYLVIGTGKKITLECSQTMGHDKMYWYQQDPGMELHLIHYSYGVNSTEKGDLSSESTVSRIRTEHFPLTLESARPSHTSQYLCASSLGTGESNTICFGEGSWLTVV.

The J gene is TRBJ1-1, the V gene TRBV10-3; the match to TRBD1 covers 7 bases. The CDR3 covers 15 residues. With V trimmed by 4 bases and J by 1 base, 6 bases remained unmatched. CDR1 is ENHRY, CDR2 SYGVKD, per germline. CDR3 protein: CAISGRTGQNTEAFF. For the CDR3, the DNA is TGTGCCATCAGTGGTAGGACAGGTCAGAACACTGAAGCTTTCTTT.

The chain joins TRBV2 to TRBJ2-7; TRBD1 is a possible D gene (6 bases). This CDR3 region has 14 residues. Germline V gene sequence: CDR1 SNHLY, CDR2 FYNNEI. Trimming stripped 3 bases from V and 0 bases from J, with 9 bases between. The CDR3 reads CASSDQGSSYEQYF. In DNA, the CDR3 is TGTGCCAGCAGTGATCAGGGGAGCTCCTACGAGCAGTACTTC. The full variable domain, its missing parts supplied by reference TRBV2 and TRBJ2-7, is EPEVTQTPSHQVTQMGQEVILRCVPISNHLYFYWYRQILGQKVEFLVSFYNNEISEKSEIFDDQFSVERPDGSNFTLKIRSTKLEDSAMYFCASSDQGSSYEQYFGPGTRLTVT.

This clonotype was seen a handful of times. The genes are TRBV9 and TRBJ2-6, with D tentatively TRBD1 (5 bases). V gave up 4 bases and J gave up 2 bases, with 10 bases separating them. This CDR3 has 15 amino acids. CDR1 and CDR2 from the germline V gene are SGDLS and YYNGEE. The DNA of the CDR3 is TGTGCCAGCAGCCCTCAGGGTGCTGGGGCCAACGTCCTGACTTTC. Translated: CASSPQGAGANVLTF.

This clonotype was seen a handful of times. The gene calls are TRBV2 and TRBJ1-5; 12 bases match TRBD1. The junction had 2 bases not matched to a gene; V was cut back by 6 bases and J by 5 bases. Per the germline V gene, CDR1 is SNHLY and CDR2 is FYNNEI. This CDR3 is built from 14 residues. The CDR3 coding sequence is TGTGCCAGCAGCGGGACAGGGGGCCATCAGCCCCAGCATTTT. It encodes CASSGTGGHQPQHF.

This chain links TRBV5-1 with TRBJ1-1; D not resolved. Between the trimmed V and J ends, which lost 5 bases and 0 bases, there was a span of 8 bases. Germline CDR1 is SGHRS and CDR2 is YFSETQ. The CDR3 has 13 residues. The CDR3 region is CASRMFMNTEAFF. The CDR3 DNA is TGCGCCAGCAGGATGTTCATGAACACTGAAGCTTTCTTT.

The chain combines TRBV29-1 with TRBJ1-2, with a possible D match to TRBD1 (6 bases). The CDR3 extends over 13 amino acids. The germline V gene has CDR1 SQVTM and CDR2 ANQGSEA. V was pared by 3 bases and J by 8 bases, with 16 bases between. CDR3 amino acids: CSVEQGQGFGYTF. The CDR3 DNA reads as TGCAGCGTTGAGCAGGGCCAGGGGTTCGGCTACACCTTC.

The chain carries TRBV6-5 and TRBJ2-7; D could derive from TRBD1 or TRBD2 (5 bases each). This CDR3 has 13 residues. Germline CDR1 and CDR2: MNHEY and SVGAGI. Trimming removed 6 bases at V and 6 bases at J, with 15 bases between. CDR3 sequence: CASRPGPSFEQYF. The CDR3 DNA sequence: TGTGCCAGCAGACCGGGACCTAGCTTCGAGCAGTACTTC.

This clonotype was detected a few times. The DNA for the CDR3 is TGTGCCAGCAGTGTAGCGGGGACGACCTCCTACGAGCAGTACTTC. This gives the protein CASSVAGTTSYEQYF. The J gene is TRBJ2-7, the V gene TRBV7-2; 8 bases agree with TRBD2. With V trimmed by 6 bases and J by 0 bases, 7 bases remained unmatched. Germline V CDR1 and CDR2: SGHTA, FQGNSA. The CDR3 runs 15 residues. Together with reference TRBV7-2 and TRBJ2-7, the CDR3 gives the full variable domain: GAGVSQSPSNKVTEKGKDVELRCDPISGHTALYWYRQSLGQGLEFLIYFQGNSAPDKSGLPSDRFSAERTGGSVSTLTIQRTQQEDSAVYLCASSVAGTTSYEQYFGPGTRLTVT.

CDR3 coding DNA: TGCAGTGCTAGAGAAGGGGGGCGGGATACGCAGTATTTT. Its protein is CSAREGGRDTQYF. The chain uses TRBV20-1 and TRBJ2-3; D may match TRBD1 or TRBD2 (6 bases each). The germline V gene encodes CDR1 DFQATT and CDR2 SNEGSKA (reference sequence). There are 13 residues in the CDR3. Trimming shortened V by 0 bases and J by 6 bases, and 10 bases separated the two germline ends.